This T cell receptor beta chain is drawn from a study of T cells in Graves' hyperthyroidism and ophthalmopathy. Researchers took RNA transcripts and amplified the TCR beta CDR3 regions from them. Initially, a first-round RT-PCR of the TCR CDR3 employed the HTBI primer set. TCRdb called the multiplex PCR reads again in MiXCR, with one record for every CDR3 protein. The repertoire holds some 800,000 distinct CDR3 sequences, about two fifths seen once, with 7.5% to 9.5% in the top ten. The study enrolled patients aged 18 to 65 with newly diagnosed hyperthyroidism of under 2 months' duration. Clinical symptoms, serum thyroxine, TRAb, thyroid ultrasound and orbital computed tomography established diagnosis. Concerning this clonotype: Its antigen remains unknown.

The V segment lost 5 bases and the J segment 5 bases; nucleotides outside the gene matches: 4. Per the germline V gene, CDR1 is MNHNY and CDR2 is SVGAGI (reference sequence). There are 14 residues in the CDR3. Whole-study results and caveats: It was a median approximately 6 months before onset that the model predicted ophthalmopathy.

The source material was blood. The receptor's source is a man aged 18-30 years with Graves' hyperthyroidism. The gene calls are TRBV6-6 and TRBJ2-7; 12 bases are a match to TRBD2. The CDR3 sequence is CASSALAGGHEQYF. CDR3 DNA: TGTGCCAGCAGTGCCCTAGCGGGAGGGCACGAGCAGTACTTC.